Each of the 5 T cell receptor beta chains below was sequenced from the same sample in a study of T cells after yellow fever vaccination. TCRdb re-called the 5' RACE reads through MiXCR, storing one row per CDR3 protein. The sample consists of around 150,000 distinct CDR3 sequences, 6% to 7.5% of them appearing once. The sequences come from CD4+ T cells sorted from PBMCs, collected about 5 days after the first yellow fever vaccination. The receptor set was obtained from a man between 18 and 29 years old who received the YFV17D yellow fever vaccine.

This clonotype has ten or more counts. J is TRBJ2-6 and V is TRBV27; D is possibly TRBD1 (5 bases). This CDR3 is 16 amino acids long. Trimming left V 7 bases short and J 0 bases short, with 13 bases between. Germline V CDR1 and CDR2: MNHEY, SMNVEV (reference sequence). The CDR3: CASTRTYHSGANVLTF. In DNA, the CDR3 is TGTGCCAGCACCCGGACATACCACTCTGGGGCCAACGTCCTGACTTTC.

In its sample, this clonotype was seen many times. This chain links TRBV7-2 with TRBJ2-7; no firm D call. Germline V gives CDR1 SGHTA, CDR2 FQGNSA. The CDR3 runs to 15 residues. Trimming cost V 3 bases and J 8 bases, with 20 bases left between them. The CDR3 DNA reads TGTGCCAGCAGCTTGTTACAATCGCGACCGCTGAAGCAGTACTTC. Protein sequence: CASSLLQSRPLKQYF.

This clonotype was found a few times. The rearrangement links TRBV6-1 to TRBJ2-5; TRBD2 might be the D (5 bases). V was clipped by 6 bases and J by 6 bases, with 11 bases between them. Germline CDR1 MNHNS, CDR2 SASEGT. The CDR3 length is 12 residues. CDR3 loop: CASRGDGQTQYF. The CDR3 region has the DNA TGTGCCAGCAGGGGAGACGGACAGACCCAGTACTTC.

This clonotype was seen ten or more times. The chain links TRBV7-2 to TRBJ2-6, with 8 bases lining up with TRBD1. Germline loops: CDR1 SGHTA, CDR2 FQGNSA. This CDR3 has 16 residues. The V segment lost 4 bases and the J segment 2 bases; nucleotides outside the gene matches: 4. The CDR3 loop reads CASSSGTGAGANVLTF. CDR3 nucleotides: TGTGCCAGCAGCTCAGGGACAGGAGCTGGGGCCAACGTCCTGACTTTC.

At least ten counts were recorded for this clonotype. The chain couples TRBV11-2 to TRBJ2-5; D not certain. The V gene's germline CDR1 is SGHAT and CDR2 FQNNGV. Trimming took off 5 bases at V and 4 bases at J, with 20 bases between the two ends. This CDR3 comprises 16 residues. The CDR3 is CASSRTLDPWRETQYF. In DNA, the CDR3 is TGTGCCAGCAGCCGCACCCTGGACCCCTGGAGAGAGACCCAGTACTTC.